Below, 24 T cell receptor beta chains from the same sample are listed, as sequenced in a study of CD8 T cells in ankylosing spondylitis. Their cognate antigens are unknown. Study-wide results and limits: Blood of patients with ankylosing spondylitis appeared to be characterized by a TCR beta motif of roughly eight highly homologous variants.

TCRdb redid the calling of the 5' RACE reads with MiXCR, one entry per CDR3 protein. Among over 200,000 distinct CDR3 sequences listed, 15% to 20% were seen once. Material: blood, either unsorted or a sorted T cell fraction (not recorded which). These receptors all come from a male donor with ankylosing spondylitis.

The V gene is TRBV3-1, the J gene TRBJ2-5; a weak D match, TRBD2 (5 bases). The CDR3 has 15 residues. V was cut by 0 bases and J by 5 bases, with 13 bases left in between. Germline V gives CDR1 LGHDT, CDR2 YNNKEL (reference sequence). Here the CDR3 reads CASSQDHATTETQYF. CDR3 in DNA: TGTGCCAGCAGCCAAGATCATGCGACTACTGAGACCCAGTACTTC.

The chain has TRBV10-2 and TRBJ2-5, with TRBD2 matching over 9 bases. The CDR3 length is 15 residues. J gave up 4 bases and V 5 bases, and 8 bases lay outside the gene matches. Germline V gene sequence: CDR1 WSHSY, CDR2 SAAADI. CDR3 nucleotides: TGCGCCAGCAGTTTCTTCGCGGGGGGGGGAGAGACCCAGTACTTC. Translated, it gives CASSFFAGGGETQYF.

In the case of this clonotype: This clone may be a read error of a much larger clone one base away. This chain joins TRBV7-9 and TRBJ1-4, with D unclear. Germline V CDR1 and CDR2: SEHNR, FQNEAQ (reference sequence). V was clipped by 1 base and J by 0 bases, with 3 bases between them. The CDR3 extends over 14 amino acids. The DNA for the CDR3 is TGTGCCAGCAGCTTAGTTTCAACTAATGAAAAACTGTTTTTT. Protein product: CASSLVSTNEKLFF.

The gene calls are TRBV2 and TRBJ1-1; no reliable D call. This CDR3 is built from 14 residues. Germline CDR1 reads SNHLY; CDR2 reads FYNNEI. The V end was cut by 5 bases, the J end by 2 bases, with 12 bases between. In DNA, the CDR3 is TGTGCCAGCAGTCGGTGGCAGAAAAACACTGAAGCTTTCTTT. Protein sequence: CASSRWQKNTEAFF. Full variable domain (missing parts from reference TRBV2 and TRBJ1-1): EPEVTQTPSHQVTQMGQEVILRCVPISNHLYFYWYRQILGQKVEFLVSFYNNEISEKSEIFDDQFSVERPDGSNFTLKIRSTKLEDSAMYFCASSRWQKNTEAFFGQGTRLTVV.

This clonotype appeared a few times. V and J are TRBV7-2 and TRBJ1-1; D not resolved. Trimming removed 3 bases from V and 7 bases from J, with 9 bases in between. Germline CDR1 reads SGHTA; CDR2 reads FQGNSA. The CDR3 length is 12 residues. This chain's CDR3 is CASSLEAIEAFF. The CDR3 nucleotides are TGTGCCAGCAGCTTGGAAGCAATTGAAGCTTTCTTT.

This clonotype was counted only a few times. The V gene is TRBV7-6, the J gene TRBJ2-3; 11 nucleotides align to TRBD1. From germline, CDR1 is SGHVS and CDR2 FNYEAQ. V lost 5 bases to trimming and J lost 5 bases; unmatched junction nucleotides: 15. This CDR3 has 18 amino acids. For the CDR3, the DNA is TGTGCCAGCAGCGATAGCCCCCGGGACAGGGGGTTTATAGATACGCAGTATTTT. Translation gives CASSDSPRDRGFIDTQYF.

The chain employs TRBV4-3 and TRBJ2-3; no firm D call. V lost 0 bases, J lost 0 bases, and 13 bases lay in between. CDR1 is LGHNA, CDR2 YSLEER, per germline. This CDR3 has 17 residues. CDR3 sequence: CASSQDTAPSSTDTQYF. The CDR3, as DNA: TGCGCCAGCAGCCAAGATACCGCTCCCTCTAGCACAGATACGCAGTATTTT.

In this sample, this clonotype turned up a few times. This chain uses TRBV6-5 with TRBJ1-4, with D possibly being TRBD1 (5 bases). Germline loops: CDR1 MNHEY, CDR2 SVGAGI. The ends were cut back, 0 bases at V and 4 bases at J, with 9 bases in the middle. The CDR3 is 15 amino acids. The CDR3 nucleotides read TGTGCCAGCAGTTACTCGGGGGGATATAATGAAAAACTGTTTTTT. It codes for CASSYSGGYNEKLFF.

V gene TRBV28 combines with J gene TRBJ2-7; D is perhaps TRBD1 (6 bases). From germline, CDR1 is MDHEN and CDR2 SYDVKM. This CDR3 comprises 15 residues. The ends were cut back, 4 bases at V and 4 bases at J, with 17 bases in the middle. Here the CDR3 DNA reads TGTGCCAGCAGTTACGGACAGCCTTGCCCTTACGAGCAGTACTTC. Protein product: CASSYGQPCPYEQYF.

The gene calls are TRBV27 and TRBJ2-1; D may be TRBD1 or TRBD2 (6 bases each). The CDR3 consists of 15 residues. V was pared by 7 bases and J by 4 bases, with 17 bases between. Germline assignment: CDR1 MNHEY and CDR2 SMNVEV (reference sequence). For the CDR3, the DNA is TGTGCCAGCATTGGCCGAGGGGGGCCATACAATGAGCAGTTCTTC. Protein product: CASIGRGGPYNEQFF.

This clonotype was seen only a few times. The chain recombines TRBV7-3 with TRBJ2-3, with D unresolved. In germline, CDR1 is SGHTA, CDR2 FQGTGA. The CDR3 is 13 residues long. With 5 bases removed from V and 5 bases from J, the gap between germline ends came to 11 bases. CDR3 amino acids: CASSLIPRDTQYF. CDR3 coding DNA: TGTGCCAGCAGCCTAATTCCTCGAGATACGCAGTATTTT.

The V gene is TRBV20-1, the J gene TRBJ2-5; D might be TRBD1 (5 bases). CDR3 size: 15 residues. V was pared by 0 bases and J by 5 bases, with 16 bases between. Germline-derived CDR1 and CDR2 are DFQATT and SNEGSKA (reference sequence). CDR3 nucleotides: TGCAGTGCTAGAGAGATTGATTCTGGGGCGGAGACCCAGTACTTC. Translation gives CSAREIDSGAETQYF.

The chain has TRBV7-9 and TRBJ1-5; D unclear. This CDR3 spans 15 amino acids. In germline, CDR1 is SEHNR, CDR2 FQNEAQ (reference sequence). V was pared by 1 base and J by 0 bases, with 7 bases between. The CDR3: CASSLGLNSNQPQHF. The CDR3 DNA is TGTGCCAGCAGCTTAGGTCTGAATAGCAATCAGCCCCAGCATTTT.

The chain couples TRBV20-1 to TRBJ2-1, with D perhaps matching TRBD2 (5 bases). V was trimmed by 3 bases and J by 5 bases, leaving 20 bases between them. The CDR3 is 16 residues long. In germline, CDR1 is DFQATT, CDR2 SNEGSKA (reference sequence). The CDR3 spells CSASPLLAEINNEQFF. The CDR3 DNA reads as TGCAGTGCTAGCCCCCTCCTAGCCGAGATAAACAATGAGCAGTTCTTC.

This clonotype was picked up a small number of times. V is TRBV4-1 and J is TRBJ1-5; the D is unclear. Deletions cut 0 bases from V and 0 bases from J, with 9 bases between. Germline-derived CDR1 and CDR2 are MGHRA and YSYEKL. There are 16 residues in the CDR3. The CDR3 DNA is TGCGCCAGCAGCCAAGAGCGAGCGTATAGCAATCAGCCCCAGCATTTT. Protein product: CASSQERAYSNQPQHF.

The V gene is TRBV14, the J gene TRBJ2-7; D call uncertain. Germline CDR1 SGHDN, CDR2 FVKESK. The CDR3 contains 12 residues. Trimming took 0 bases from V and 6 from J, leaving 6 bases between them. CDR3: CASSQDPGEQYF. In DNA form, the CDR3 reads TGTGCCAGCAGCCAAGACCCGGGCGAGCAGTACTTC.

This clonotype came up a few times. At one of its ends the junction is not consistent with the germline gene, which may arise from a read error. V usage is TRBV10-3 and J usage is TRBJ1-1; D is perhaps TRBD1 (5 bases). The germline gives CDR1 ENHRY, CDR2 SYGVKD. The CDR3 sequence is 16 residues long. CDR3 loop: CAISEWGDYVTTEAFF. The CDR3 DNA reads as TGTGCCATCAGCGAGTGGGGGGACTATGTGACCACTGAAGCTTTCTTT.

The V gene is TRBV3-1, the J gene TRBJ2-2; 10 nucleotides align to TRBD2. The junction had 6 bases not matched to a gene; V was cut back by 0 bases and J by 2 bases. Looked up from germline, CDR1 is LGHDT and CDR2 is YNNKEL (reference sequence). CDR3 length: 18 residues. CDR3 in DNA: TGTGCCAGCAGCCAAGATCGGCTAGCGGGGGCTAACACCGGGGAGCTGTTTTTT. Its protein is CASSQDRLAGANTGELFF.

This clonotype was detected many times. This rearrangement joins TRBV29-1 to TRBJ2-7; 10 nucleotides align to TRBD1. Unmatched junction bases numbered 5, after V lost 7 bases and J lost 2 bases. The CDR3 sequence is 13 residues long. CDR1 and CDR2 from the germline V gene are SQVTM and ANQGSEA. CDR3 nucleotide sequence: TGCAGCGCGACCGGGACAGGGGCCTACGAGCAGTACTTC. Residues: CSATGTGAYEQYF.

V and J are TRBV11-2 and TRBJ2-5, with D unresolved. CDR1 and CDR2 (germline): SGHAT, FQNNGV. The CDR3 is made up of 15 amino acids. Between the trimmed V and J ends, which lost 1 base and 1 base, there was a span of 10 bases. CDR3: CASSLGQSAQETQYF. The CDR3 DNA reads TGTGCCAGCAGCTTAGGCCAGAGTGCCCAAGAGACCCAGTACTTC.

In this sample, this clonotype turned up many times. This chain joins TRBV15 and TRBJ2-2, with no clear D. The germline V gene encodes CDR1 LNHNV and CDR2 YYDKDF (reference sequence). V was clipped by 4 bases and J by 6 bases, with 6 bases between them. CDR3 length equals 12 residues. Here the CDR3 DNA reads TGTGCCACCAGCACTGGGGCCGGGGAGCTGTTTTTT. Translating gives CATSTGAGELFF.

The rearrangement uses TRBV7-9 and TRBJ2-7, with 7 nucleotides matching TRBD1. The length of the CDR3 is 14 residues. The germline V gene encodes CDR1 SEHNR and CDR2 FQNEAQ (reference sequence). J was trimmed by 5 bases and V by 5 bases; bases with no gene match: 9. The DNA of the CDR3 is TGTGCCAGCAGCCCTCGCCTAGGGGGCGACGAGCAGTACTTC. It translates to CASSPRLGGDEQYF.

This clonotype was observed once. This chain connects TRBV4-1 to TRBJ2-7; D is perhaps TRBD1 (6 bases). The germline V gene has CDR1 MGHRA and CDR2 YSYEKL. The V end lost 4 bases, the J end lost 5 bases, and 18 bases lay between the germline ends. The CDR3 is 15 amino acids. The CDR3 loop is CASSLRDTNNHEQYF. Written as DNA, the CDR3 is TGCGCCAGCAGCCTCAGGGACACCAACAACCACGAGCAGTACTTC.

The chain combines TRBV29-1 with TRBJ2-1; no clear D. The germline CDR1 and CDR2 sequences are SQVTM and ANQGSEA. The ends were cut back, 7 bases at V and 8 bases at J, with 12 bases in the middle. There are 11 residues in the CDR3. CDR3 nucleotide sequence: TGCAGCGCCTTTGGTGGAGATGAGCAGTTCTTC. It yields the protein CSAFGGDEQFF.